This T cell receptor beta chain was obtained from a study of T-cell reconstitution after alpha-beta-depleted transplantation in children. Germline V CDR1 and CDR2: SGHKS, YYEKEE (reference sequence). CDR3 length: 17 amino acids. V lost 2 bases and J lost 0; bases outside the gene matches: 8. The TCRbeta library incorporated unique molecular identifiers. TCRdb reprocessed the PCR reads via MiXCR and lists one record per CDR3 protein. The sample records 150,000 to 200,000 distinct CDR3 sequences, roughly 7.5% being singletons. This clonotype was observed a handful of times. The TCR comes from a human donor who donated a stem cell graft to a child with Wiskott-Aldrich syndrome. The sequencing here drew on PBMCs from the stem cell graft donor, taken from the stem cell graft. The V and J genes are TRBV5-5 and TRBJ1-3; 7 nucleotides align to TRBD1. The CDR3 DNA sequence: TGTGCCAGCAGCTTACAGGGGACCTTCAACTCTGGAAACACCATATATTTT. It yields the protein CASSLQGTFNSGNTIYF. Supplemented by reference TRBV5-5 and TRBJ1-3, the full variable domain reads DAGVTQSPTHLIKTRGQQVTLRCSPISGHKSVSWYQQVLGQGPQFIFQYYEKEERGRGNFPDRFSARQFPNYSSELNVNALLLGDSALYLCASSLQGTFNSGNTIYFGEGSWLTVV.